This entry describes one T cell receptor beta chain. Antigen specificity is unknown. V was clipped by 2 bases and J by 8 bases; unmatched bases: 6. Germline V gives CDR1 MRHNA, CDR2 SNTAGT. CDR3 length equals 15 residues. This sample was taken from a study of T cells in Graves' hyperthyroidism and ophthalmopathy. Study outcomes and limitations: Progression to ophthalmopathy was predicted a median of roughly 6.8 months early. Patients with ophthalmopathy were separated from those with stable hyperthyroidism by a 13 V-J model.

Amplification of TCR beta CDR3 regions was performed using RNA transcripts as template. Using the HTBI primer set, a first-round RT-PCR was run on the TCR CDR3. TCRdb passed the multiplex PCR reads through MiXCR, listing each CDR3 protein once. The sample has just over 550,000 distinct CDR3 sequences, roughly 46% seen once. Hyperthyroidism of Graves' type that showed no ophthalmopathy progression within 18 months was stable. Newly diagnosed patients aged 18 to 65 had hyperthyroidism of under 2 months' duration. V is TRBV6-4 and J is TRBJ1-6; 7 nucleotides agree with TRBD1. The sample was peripheral blood or thyroid tissue (not recorded which). The receptor was isolated from a young woman with Graves' hyperthyroidism. CDR3 sequence: CASSDGDRVDSPLHF. The CDR3 coding sequence is TGTGCCAGCAGTGACGGTGACAGGGTGGATTCACCCCTCCACTTT.